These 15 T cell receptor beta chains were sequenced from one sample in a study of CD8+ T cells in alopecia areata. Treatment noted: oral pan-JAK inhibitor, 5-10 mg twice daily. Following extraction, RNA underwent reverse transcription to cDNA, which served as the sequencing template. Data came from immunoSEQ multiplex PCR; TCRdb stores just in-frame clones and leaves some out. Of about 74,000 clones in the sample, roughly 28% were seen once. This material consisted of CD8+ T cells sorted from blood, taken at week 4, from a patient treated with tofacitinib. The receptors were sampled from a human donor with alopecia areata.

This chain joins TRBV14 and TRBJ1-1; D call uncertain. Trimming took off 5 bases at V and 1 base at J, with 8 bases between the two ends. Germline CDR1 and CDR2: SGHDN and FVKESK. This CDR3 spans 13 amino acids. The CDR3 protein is CASSELGNTEAFF. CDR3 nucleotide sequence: TGTGCCAGCAGCGAACTGGGGAACACTGAAGCTTTCTTT.

This CDR3 reads CASSIDPGVGSWNTEAFF. The CDR3 DNA sequence: TGTGCCAGTAGTATAGATCCCGGGGTCGGGTCCTGGAACACTGAAGCTTTCTTT. The V gene is TRBV19, the J gene TRBJ1-1; D is uncertain. In germline, CDR1 is LNHDA, CDR2 SQIVND (reference sequence). The CDR3 sequence is 18 residues long. V was clipped by 0 bases and J by 1 base, with 18 bases between them.

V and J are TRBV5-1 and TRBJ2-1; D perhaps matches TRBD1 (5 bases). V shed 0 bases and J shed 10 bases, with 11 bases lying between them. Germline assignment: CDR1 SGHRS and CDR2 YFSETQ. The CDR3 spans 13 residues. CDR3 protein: CASSLASWGEQFF. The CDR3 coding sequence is TGCGCCAGCAGCTTGGCCTCATGGGGCGAGCAGTTCTTC.

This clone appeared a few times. The chain's CDR3 is CASSLGGTGELFF. The CDR3 DNA is TGTGCCAGCTCCCTCGGGGGGACCGGGGAGCTGTTTTTT. The V and J genes are TRBV2 and TRBJ2-2; 7 bases fit TRBD2. The CDR3 sequence is 13 residues long. Trimming cost V 8 bases and J 5 bases; bases outside gene matches: 5. Germline V CDR1 and CDR2: SNHLY, FYNNEI.

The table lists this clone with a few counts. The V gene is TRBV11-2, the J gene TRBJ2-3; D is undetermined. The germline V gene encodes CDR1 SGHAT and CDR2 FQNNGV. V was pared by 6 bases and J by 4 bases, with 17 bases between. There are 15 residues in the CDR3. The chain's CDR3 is CASRGEAPIADTQYF. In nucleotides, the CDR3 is TGTGCCAGCAGAGGAGAGGCACCTATCGCAGATACGCAGTATTTT.

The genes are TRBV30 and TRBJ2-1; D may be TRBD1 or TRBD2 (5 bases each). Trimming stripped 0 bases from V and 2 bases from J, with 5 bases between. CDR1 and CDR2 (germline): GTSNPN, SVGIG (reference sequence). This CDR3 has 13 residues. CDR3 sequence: CAWSVGAYNEQFF. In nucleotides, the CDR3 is TGTGCCTGGAGTGTGGGGGCCTACAATGAGCAGTTCTTC.

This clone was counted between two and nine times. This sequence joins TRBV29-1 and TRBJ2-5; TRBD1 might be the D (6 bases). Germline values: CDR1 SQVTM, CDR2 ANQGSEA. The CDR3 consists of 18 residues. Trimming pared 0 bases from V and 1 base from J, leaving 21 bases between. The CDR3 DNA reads TGCAGCGTTGAAGATCGGGGACATCGCCTTCCCTCCCAAGAGACCCAGTACTTC. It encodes CSVEDRGHRLPSQETQYF.

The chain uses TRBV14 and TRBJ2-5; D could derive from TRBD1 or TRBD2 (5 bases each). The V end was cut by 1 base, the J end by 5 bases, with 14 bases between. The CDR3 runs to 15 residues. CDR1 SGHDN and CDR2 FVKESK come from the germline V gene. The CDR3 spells CASSQVRGAKETQYF. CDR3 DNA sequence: TGTGCCAGCAGCCAAGTAAGGGGAGCGAAGGAGACCCAGTACTTC.

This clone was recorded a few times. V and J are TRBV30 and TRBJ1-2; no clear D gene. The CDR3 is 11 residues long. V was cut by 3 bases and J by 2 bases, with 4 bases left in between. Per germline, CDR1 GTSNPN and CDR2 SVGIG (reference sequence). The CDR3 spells CAWRENYGYTF. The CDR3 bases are TGTGCCTGGAGGGAAAACTATGGCTACACCTTC.

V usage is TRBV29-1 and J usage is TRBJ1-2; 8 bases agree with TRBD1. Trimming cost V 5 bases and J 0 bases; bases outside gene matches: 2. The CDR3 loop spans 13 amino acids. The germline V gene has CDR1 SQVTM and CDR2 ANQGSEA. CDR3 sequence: CSVSGGPNYGYTF. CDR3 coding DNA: TGCAGCGTTTCAGGGGGCCCTAACTATGGCTACACCTTC. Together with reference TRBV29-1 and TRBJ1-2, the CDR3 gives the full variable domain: SAVISQKPSRDICQRGTSLTIQCQVDSQVTMMFWYRQQPGQSLTLIATANQGSEATYESGFVIDKFPISRPNLTFSTLTVSNMSPEDSSIYLCSVSGGPNYGYTFGSGTRLTVV.

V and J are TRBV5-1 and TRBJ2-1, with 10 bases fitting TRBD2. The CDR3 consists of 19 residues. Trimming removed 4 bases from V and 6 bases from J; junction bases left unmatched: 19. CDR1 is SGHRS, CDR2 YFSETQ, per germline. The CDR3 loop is CASSPGWGASGSKGNEQFF. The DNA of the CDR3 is TGCGCCAGCAGCCCCGGATGGGGGGCTAGCGGGAGTAAGGGCAATGAGCAGTTCTTC.

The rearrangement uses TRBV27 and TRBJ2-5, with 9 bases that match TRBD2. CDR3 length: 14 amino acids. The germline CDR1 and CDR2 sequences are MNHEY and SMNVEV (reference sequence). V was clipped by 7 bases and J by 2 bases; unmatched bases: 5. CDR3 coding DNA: TGTGCCAGCAACCCGACTAGCGGACAAGAGACCCAGTACTTC. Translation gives CASNPTSGQETQYF.

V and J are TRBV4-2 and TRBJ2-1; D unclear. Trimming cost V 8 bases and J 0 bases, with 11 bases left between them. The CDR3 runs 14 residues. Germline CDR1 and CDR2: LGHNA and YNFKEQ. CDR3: CASAATDSYNEQFF. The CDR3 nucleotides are TGTGCCAGCGCTGCGACGGACTCCTACAATGAGCAGTTCTTC.

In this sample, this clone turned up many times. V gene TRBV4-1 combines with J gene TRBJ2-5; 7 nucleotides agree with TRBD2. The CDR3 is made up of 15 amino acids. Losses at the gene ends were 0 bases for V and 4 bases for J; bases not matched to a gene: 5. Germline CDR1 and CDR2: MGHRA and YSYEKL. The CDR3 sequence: CASSQDGGGAETQYF. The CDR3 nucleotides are TGCGCCAGCAGCCAAGATGGGGGAGGGGCAGAGACCCAGTACTTC.

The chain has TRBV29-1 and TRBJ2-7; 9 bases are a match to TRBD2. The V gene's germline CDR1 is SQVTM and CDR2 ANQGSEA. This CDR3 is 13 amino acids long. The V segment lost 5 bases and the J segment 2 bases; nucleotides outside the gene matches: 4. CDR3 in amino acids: CSVIAGEAYEQYF. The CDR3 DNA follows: TGCAGCGTTATAGCGGGGGAAGCCTACGAGCAGTACTTC.